The 25 T cell receptor beta chains reported below all come from one sample, sequenced in a study of shared clonotypes between healthy human individuals. The method was immunoSEQ multiplex PCR; TCRdb's version includes in-frame clones alone and lacks a portion of them. The sample holds under 650,000 clones, approximately 95% seen once. The specimen sequenced was naive CD4+ T cells sorted from blood. This sample's subset: CD45RA+ positively selected. These receptor sequences come from a woman in her thirties in good health.

The CDR3 nucleotides read TGTGCCAGCTCACCAGTGATGAACACTGAAGCTTTCTTT. It yields the protein CASSPVMNTEAFF. This rearrangement joins TRBV18 to TRBJ1-1, with D unresolved. V was clipped by 2 bases and J by 0 bases, with 4 bases between them. Germline V gene data show CDR1 as KGHSH and CDR2 as LQKENI. CDR3 length equals 13 residues.

The V and J genes are TRBV5-1 and TRBJ2-2; TRBD2 matches at 9 bases. CDR1 is SGHRS and CDR2 is YFSETQ in the germline V gene. The CDR3 loop spans 16 amino acids. V lost 1 base, J lost 6 bases, and 7 bases stayed unmatched. Here the CDR3 reads CASSLSGLASPGELFF. The CDR3 nucleotides read TGCGCCAGCAGCTTGTCCGGACTAGCGTCCCCCGGGGAGCTGTTTTTT. Based on the CDR3 plus reference TRBV5-1 and TRBJ2-2, the full variable domain is KAGVTQTPRYLIKTRGQQVTLSCSPISGHRSVSWYQQTPGQGLQFLFEYFSETQRNKGNFPGRFSGRQFSNSRSEMNVSTLELGDSALYLCASSLSGLASPGELFFGEGSRLTVL.

The chain couples TRBV10-2 to TRBJ2-1; no definite D call. Trimming stripped 0 bases from V and 9 bases from J, with 12 bases between. The germline gives CDR1 WSHSY, CDR2 SAAADI. This CDR3 has 14 residues. The CDR3 coding sequence is TGCGCCAGCAGTGAGTCGATCGTAGGGATTGAGCAGTTCTTC. Translating it yields CASSESIVGIEQFF.

The chain employs TRBV5-1 and TRBJ2-2; D is ambiguous. This CDR3 is 14 amino acids long. Germline-derived CDR1 and CDR2 are SGHRS and YFSETQ. V was shortened by 2 bases and J by 3 bases, with 8 bases between the two germline ends. Here the CDR3 DNA reads TGCGCCAGCAGCTTTACCACATACACCGGGGAGCTGTTTTTT. Residues: CASSFTTYTGELFF. The whole variable domain, remainder taken from reference TRBV5-1 and TRBJ2-2, is KAGVTQTPRYLIKTRGQQVTLSCSPISGHRSVSWYQQTPGQGLQFLFEYFSETQRNKGNFPGRFSGRQFSNSRSEMNVSTLELGDSALYLCASSFTTYTGELFFGEGSRLTVL.

This clone appeared once. The gene calls are TRBV27 and TRBJ1-5; perhaps TRBD1 as D (6 bases). The germline CDR1 and CDR2 sequences are MNHEY and SMNVEV (reference sequence). The CDR3 extends over 14 amino acids. Trimming left V 2 bases short and J 4 bases short, with 9 bases between. The CDR3 sequence: CASSLGGANQPQHF. The CDR3 nucleotides read TGTGCCAGCAGTTTAGGGGGCGCGAATCAGCCCCAGCATTTT.

Note on this clone: The sample has other DNA sequences that encode this CDR3 too. This chain connects TRBV28 to TRBJ2-1; 9 bases are shared with TRBD2. From germline, CDR1 is MDHEN and CDR2 SYDVKM. V dropped 4 bases and J dropped 1; count of bases not matched to a gene: 2. The CDR3 has 15 residues. This chain's CDR3 is CASSSAGGSYNEQFF. The CDR3 nucleotides read TGTGCCAGCAGTTCCGCGGGAGGGTCCTACAATGAGCAGTTCTTC.

The CDR3 bases are TGTGCCAGCAGTGGAAGCGGGAGGCCGGGGAATGAGCAGTTCTTC. Encoded protein: CASSGSGRPGNEQFF. The chain uses TRBV2 and TRBJ2-1; TRBD2 agrees at 9 bases. The CDR3 covers 15 residues. The V segment lost 4 bases and the J segment 7 bases; nucleotides outside the gene matches: 8. Germline V gene sequence: CDR1 SNHLY, CDR2 FYNNEI.

A word on this clone: The identical CDR3 is also encoded by other nucleotide sequences in the sample. This chain joins TRBV18 and TRBJ2-3, with 11 bases matching TRBD2. Germline trimming cut 3 bases from V and 0 bases from J; bases unmatched to any gene: 2. Per germline, CDR1 KGHSH and CDR2 LQKENI. The CDR3 has 16 residues. The DNA of the CDR3 is TGTGCCAGCTCACCGAGGACTAGCGGGAGCACAGATACGCAGTATTTT. Translating gives CASSPRTSGSTDTQYF.

This clone was seen a single time. The rearrangement uses TRBV28 and TRBJ2-1; a possible D gene is TRBD2 (6 bases). Deletions cut 3 bases from V and 11 bases from J, with 11 bases between. Germline V CDR1 and CDR2: MDHEN, SYDVKM. The CDR3 runs to 12 residues. As DNA, the CDR3 is TGTGCCAGCAGTTTGATTAGCGGAAAGCAGTTCTTC. This sequence encodes CASSLISGKQFF.

The chain employs TRBV2 and TRBJ2-6, with D tentatively TRBD1 or TRBD2 (5 bases each). The V gene lost 8 bases and the J gene lost 3 bases, with 17 bases spanning the gap. Germline values: CDR1 SNHLY, CDR2 FYNNEI. The CDR3 has 16 residues. CDR3: CASSGPRRLGANVLTF. CDR3 in DNA: TGTGCCAGCTCGGGACCGCGTAGGCTTGGGGCCAACGTCCTGACTTTC.

This clone was seen just once. The sample has other DNA sequences that encode this CDR3 too. The genes are TRBV10-1 and TRBJ2-3, with D unresolved. The CDR3 is 12 amino acids. V shed 0 bases and J shed 3 bases, with 1 base lying between them. Per germline, CDR1 WNHNN and CDR2 SYGVQD (reference sequence). In DNA, the CDR3 is TGCGCCAGCAGTGAGTCAACAGATACGCAGTATTTT. Amino acid sequence: CASSESTDTQYF.

The chain links TRBV6-5 to TRBJ1-1, with no clear D. CDR1 is MNHEY and CDR2 is SVGAGI in the germline V gene. V lost 0 bases and J 3 bases, leaving 8 bases between the germline ends. This CDR3 is built from 14 residues. In nucleotides, the CDR3 is TGTGCCAGCAGTTACTCGATTCGGGACACTGAAGCTTTCTTT. It codes for CASSYSIRDTEAFF.

V is TRBV5-8 and J is TRBJ1-5; D ambiguous. Germline values: CDR1 SGHTS, CDR2 YDEGEE. V was cut by 1 base and J by 7 bases, with 9 bases left in between. The CDR3 loop spans 13 amino acids. The CDR3 bases are TGTGCCAGCAGCTTGCAGATTGAACAGCCCCAGCATTTT. It specifies CASSLQIEQPQHF.

The chain uses TRBV28 and TRBJ1-4; D is unclear. Germline-derived CDR1 and CDR2 are MDHEN and SYDVKM. V gave up 4 bases and J gave up 8 bases, with 5 bases separating them. The CDR3 length is 11 residues. The CDR3 coding sequence is TGTGCCAGCAGTTGGCGGGAAAAACTGTTTTTT. It is translated as CASSWREKLFF.

The V call is TRBV5-5, the J call TRBJ2-2; 10 positions match TRBD2. This CDR3 contains 16 residues. Germline loops: CDR1 SGHKS, CDR2 YYEKEE (reference sequence). V was clipped by 3 bases and J by 4 bases; unmatched bases: 6. The CDR3 nucleotides are TGTGCCAGCAGCTCACGACTAGCGGGTCGCACCGGGGAGCTGTTTTTT. Translated, it gives CASSSRLAGRTGELFF.

The gene calls are TRBV2 and TRBJ2-7; possibly TRBD2 for D (5 bases). CDR1 is SNHLY, CDR2 FYNNEI, per germline. Trimming shortened V by 7 bases and J by 1 base, and 11 bases separated the two germline ends. The CDR3 totals 13 residues. In DNA form, the CDR3 reads TGTGCCAGCAACCTAGCACAATCCTACGAGCAGTACTTC. Residues: CASNLAQSYEQYF.

V and J are TRBV7-8 and TRBJ2-3; D uncertain. The length of the CDR3 is 15 residues. Trimming pared 0 bases from V and 1 base from J, leaving 8 bases between. Germline V lookup: CDR1 SGHVS, CDR2 FQNEAQ. CDR3 in amino acids: CASSLAGTGTDTQYF. As DNA, the CDR3 is TGTGCCAGCAGCTTAGCGGGAACGGGCACAGATACGCAGTATTTT.

The V and J genes are TRBV4-1 and TRBJ2-5; D possibly uses TRBD1 or TRBD2 (5 bases each). This CDR3 is 18 amino acids long. V lost 2 bases to trimming and J lost 5 bases, with 24 bases between them. Germline V gives CDR1 MGHRA, CDR2 YSYEKL. This chain's CDR3 is CASSQNLLRGDSRETQYF. The CDR3 DNA sequence: TGCGCCAGCAGCCAAAACCTGCTCCGAGGGGATTCAAGGGAGACCCAGTACTTC.

The rearrangement uses TRBV18 and TRBJ1-4, with TRBD1 as a possible D gene (6 bases). V lost 4 bases, J lost 0 bases, and 12 bases lay in between. Germline lookup yields CDR1 KGHSH and CDR2 LQKENI. This CDR3 is built from 16 residues. The CDR3 sequence is CASSLQGGATNEKLFF. The CDR3 DNA sequence: TGTGCCAGCTCACTACAGGGAGGTGCAACTAATGAAAAACTGTTTTTT.

The V call is TRBV5-2, the J call TRBJ2-7; TRBD1 is the table's D call, not checked against the DNA. TRBV5-2 is tagged as a pseudogene. The CDR3 spans 14 residues. The CDR3 coding sequence is TGCGCCAGCAGCCAGACTCGACAGGGGGCCGAGCAGTACTTC. It yields the protein CASSQTRQGAEQYF.

This clone was seen once. The CDR3 DNA is TGCGCCAGCAGCCAAGCGTGGCGGGGCAACTACGAGCAGTACTTC. Amino acid sequence: CASSQAWRGNYEQYF. V gene TRBV4-1 combines with J gene TRBJ2-7, with D possibly TRBD2 on 6 matching bases. With 1 base removed from V and 3 bases from J, the gap between germline ends came to 13 bases. Germline values: CDR1 MGHRA, CDR2 YSYEKL. The CDR3 extends over 15 amino acids.

The chain couples TRBV6-1 to TRBJ1-4; no definite D call. CDR3 size: 14 residues. V was pared by 3 bases and J by 4 bases, with 9 bases between. Germline CDR1 MNHNS, CDR2 SASEGT. CDR3 amino acids: CASSDIGVNEKLFF. The CDR3 nucleotides read TGTGCCAGCAGTGATATTGGAGTTAATGAAAAACTGTTTTTT.

This clone has just one count. The chain employs TRBV7-9 and TRBJ1-1, with TRBD1 as a possible D gene (5 bases). V dropped 4 bases and J dropped 8 bases, with 8 bases sitting between them. Germline values: CDR1 SEHNR, CDR2 FQNEAQ (reference sequence). The CDR3 sequence is 11 residues long. DNA for the CDR3: TGTGCCAGCAGCTCCGGGACGGAAGCTTTCTTT. This codes for CASSSGTEAFF.

CDR3 region: CASSLGQGSLSVTEAFF. Here the CDR3 DNA reads TGCGCCAGCAGCTTGGGACAGGGTTCCTTATCGGTCACTGAAGCTTTCTTT. V and J are TRBV5-1 and TRBJ1-1; 7 nucleotides match TRBD1. The trim removed 0 bases at V and 4 bases at J, leaving 12 bases unmatched. The V gene's germline CDR1 is SGHRS and CDR2 YFSETQ. There are 17 residues in the CDR3.

This rearrangement joins TRBV18 to TRBJ2-7, with unresolved D. Germline V lookup: CDR1 KGHSH, CDR2 LQKENI. Deletions cut 0 bases from V and 6 bases from J, with 12 bases between. This CDR3 has 14 residues. The CDR3 reads CASSPPSREGEQYF. CDR3 sequence (DNA): TGTGCCAGCTCACCACCGAGCAGAGAAGGCGAGCAGTACTTC. The full variable domain, rest sourced from reference TRBV18 and TRBJ2-7, is NAGVMQNPRHLVRRRGQEARLRCSPMKGHSHVYWYRQLPEEGLKFMVYLQKENIIDESGMPKERFSAEFPKEGPSILRIQQVVRGDSAAYFCASSPPSREGEQYFGPGTRLTVT.